This TCR beta chain was recorded in a study of T cells in Graves' hyperthyroidism and ophthalmopathy. The study, taken as a whole, reports: Separation of ophthalmopathy from stable hyperthyroidism was achieved by a 13 V-J model. Most thyroid clonotypes that were expanded above 0.001 also turned up in blood.

The TCR beta CDR3 regions underwent amplification using RNA transcripts as the source. The TCR CDR3 was amplified in a first-round RT-PCR using the HTBI primer set. TCRdb redid the calling of the multiplex PCR reads with MiXCR, one entry per CDR3 protein. The sample has approximately 560,000 distinct CDR3 sequences, 35% to 55% seen once; the top ten hold approximately 8.2%. Trimming left V 6 bases short and J 6 bases short, with 23 bases between. CDR3 length: 16 amino acids. From germline, CDR1 is MNHNS and CDR2 SASEGT. As regards this clonotype: The antigen remains undetermined.

Stable Graves' hyperthyroidism meant no ophthalmopathy progression within 18 months. Hyperthyroidism had been newly diagnosed in patients aged 18 to 65, and its duration was under 2 months. Sequencing was performed on peripheral blood or thyroid tissue (not recorded which). This chain uses TRBV6-1 with TRBJ1-1; D is ambiguous. The receptor comes from a woman between 18 and 29 years old with Graves' hyperthyroidism. The chain's CDR3 is CASSREFGSIVSEAFF. Written as DNA, the CDR3 is TGTGCCAGCAGCAGAGAGTTTGGGTCTATAGTTTCTGAAGCTTTCTTT.